The 28 T cell receptor beta chains below all came from one sample that was sequenced in a study of regulatory and conventional T cells in RAG deficiency. Generated by immunoSEQ multiplex PCR, the TCRdb table keeps only in-frame clones and is missing some. The sample holds fewer than 35,000 clones, around nine tenths seen once. The same sample was also used in a study of regulatory T cells. That paper adds: Primers: 52 TRBV forward and 13 TRBJ reverse.

The specimen sequenced was CD8+ T cells sorted from blood. Receptor source: a human donor in good health.

The chain carries TRBV29-1 and TRBJ2-7, with D unclear. V dropped 2 bases and J dropped 2 bases, with 7 bases sitting between them. Germline loops: CDR1 SQVTM, CDR2 ANQGSEA. The CDR3 is 12 amino acids. DNA for the CDR3: TGCAGCGTTGAACAGAGCGCCTACGAGCAGTACTTC. The encoded protein is CSVEQSAYEQYF.

The gene calls are TRBV19 and TRBJ2-7; tentative D call: TRBD2 (6 bases). The CDR3 consists of 14 residues. The V end lost 5 bases, the J end lost 3 bases, and 14 bases lay between the germline ends. The germline CDR1 and CDR2 sequences are LNHDA and SQIVND (reference sequence). The CDR3 bases are TGTGCCAGTAGTCCAAGCCCAGCGGGCTACGAGCAGTACTTC. As protein: CASSPSPAGYEQYF.

By share, this clone counts as large (0.1 to 1%). This chain links TRBV5-8 with TRBJ2-1; a weak D match, TRBD2 (6 bases). Trimming removed 1 base from V and 4 bases from J, with 12 bases in between. Germline V gives CDR1 SGHTS, CDR2 YDEGEE. The CDR3 runs to 15 residues. The CDR3 reads CASSLTSLGYNEQFF. CDR3 nucleotide sequence: TGTGCCAGCAGCTTGACTAGCTTGGGGTACAATGAGCAGTTCTTC.

The rearrangement uses TRBV28 and TRBJ1-6, with TRBD1 identical over 8 bases. CDR1 is MDHEN and CDR2 is SYDVKM in the germline V gene. V was clipped by 7 bases and J by 7 bases; unmatched bases: 9. There are 15 residues in the CDR3. CDR3 loop: CASKIRDRPNSPLHF. The DNA for the CDR3 is TGTGCCAGCAAAATTCGGGACAGGCCAAATTCACCCCTCCACTTT.

The chain carries TRBV30 and TRBJ2-7; TRBD2 aligns across 8 bases. The J segment lost 3 bases and the V segment lost 0 bases, leaving 1 base of the junction unmatched. CDR3 length equals 13 residues. Looked up from germline, CDR1 is GTSNPN and CDR2 is SVGIG (reference sequence). CDR3 amino acids: CAWSVGGDYEQYF. The CDR3 nucleotides read TGTGCCTGGAGTGTCGGGGGGGACTACGAGCAGTACTTC. Full variable domain (outside the CDR3, taken from reference TRBV30 and TRBJ2-7): SQTIHQWPATLVQPVGSPLSLECTVEGTSNPNLYWYRQAAGRGLQLLFYSVGIGQISSEVPQNLSASRPQDRQFILSSKKLLLSDSGFYLCAWSVGGDYEQYFGPGTRLTVT.

The chain carries TRBV30 and TRBJ2-5; D may be TRBD2 (6 bases). Germline values: CDR1 GTSNPN, CDR2 SVGIG (reference sequence). This CDR3 has 15 residues. Deletions cut 4 bases from V and 2 bases from J, with 17 bases between. CDR3 sequence reads: CAWTPRSGRQETQYF. CDR3 DNA sequence: TGTGCCTGGACCCCCCGGAGCGGGCGTCAAGAGACCCAGTACTTC.

V and J are TRBV7-9 and TRBJ2-5, with 9 bases matching TRBD1. Trimming removed 5 bases from V and 5 bases from J; junction bases left unmatched: 6. Germline values: CDR1 SEHNR, CDR2 FQNEAQ (reference sequence). The CDR3 spans 14 residues. The CDR3: CASSLVTGGETQYF. CDR3 nucleotide sequence: TGTGCCAGCAGCCTAGTCACAGGGGGCGAGACCCAGTACTTC.

The gene calls are TRBV28 and TRBJ1-1, with 7 bases lining up with TRBD1. From germline, CDR1 is MDHEN and CDR2 SYDVKM. The length of the CDR3 is 18 residues. Trimming took 4 bases from V and 0 from J; bases not matched to a gene: 14. The chain's CDR3 is CASSSVKQGPPMNTEAFF. CDR3 DNA: TGTGCCAGCAGTTCCGTAAAACAGGGGCCCCCGATGAACACTGAAGCTTTCTTT.

The CDR3 nucleotides read TGTGCCAGCAGCTTAAGCAATGAGCAGTTCTTC. It codes for CASSLSNEQFF. The rearrangement uses TRBV11-2 and TRBJ2-1; D remains ambiguous. Between the trimmed V and J ends, which lost 2 bases and 6 bases, there was a span of 2 bases. The CDR3 is made up of 11 amino acids. CDR1 SGHAT and CDR2 FQNNGV come from the germline V gene.

The chain recombines TRBV28 with TRBJ1-1, with a possible D match to TRBD1 (5 bases). This CDR3 has 14 amino acids. Trimming took 0 bases from V and 6 from J, leaving 11 bases between them. Per germline, CDR1 MDHEN and CDR2 SYDVKM. CDR3 DNA: TGTGCCAGCAGTTTATGGACAGTTGGGTCTGAAGCTTTCTTT. It translates to CASSLWTVGSEAFF.

This chain links TRBV19 with TRBJ2-1; 9 nucleotides line up with TRBD1. Unmatched junction bases numbered 9, after V lost 5 bases and J lost 4 bases. Germline-derived CDR1 and CDR2 are LNHDA and SQIVND (reference sequence). This CDR3 spans 16 amino acids. Written as DNA, the CDR3 is TGTGCCAGTAGTCCGGGACAGGGATACTCTTACAATGAGCAGTTCTTC. Translating gives CASSPGQGYSYNEQFF.

The chain employs TRBV5-1 and TRBJ2-1; TRBD2 matches at 10 bases. The CDR3 loop spans 12 amino acids. Germline assignment: CDR1 SGHRS and CDR2 YFSETQ. V dropped 3 bases and J dropped 12; count of bases not matched to a gene: 3. The CDR3 protein is CASSSRTSGQFF. For the CDR3, the DNA is TGCGCCAGCAGCTCCCGGACTAGCGGGCAGTTCTTC.

V is TRBV2 and J is TRBJ1-1, with D uncertain. Germline loops: CDR1 SNHLY, CDR2 FYNNEI. Deletions cut 4 bases from V and 4 bases from J, with 13 bases between. The CDR3 covers 14 residues. This CDR3 is CASSAREGSTEAFF. CDR3 bases: TGTGCCAGCAGTGCCCGGGAGGGCAGCACTGAAGCTTTCTTT. The full variable domain, its missing parts supplied by reference TRBV2 and TRBJ1-1, is EPEVTQTPSHQVTQMGQEVILRCVPISNHLYFYWYRQILGQKVEFLVSFYNNEISEKSEIFDDQFSVERPDGSNFTLKIRSTKLEDSAMYFCASSAREGSTEAFFGQGTRLTVV.

A word on this clone: In the same sample, other DNA sequences code for this CDR3. This chain links TRBV5-1 with TRBJ2-1; 7 bases are a match to TRBD1. CDR1 and CDR2 from the germline V gene are SGHRS and YFSETQ. CDR3 length: 15 residues. Trimming took 8 bases from V and 0 from J; bases not matched to a gene: 8. CDR3 region: CASSPAGGSYNEQFF. The DNA for the CDR3 is TGCGCCAGTAGCCCGGCAGGGGGCTCCTACAATGAGCAGTTCTTC.

This CDR3 reads CASSERLGAGYNEQFF. The CDR3 nucleotides are TGCGCCAGCAGCGAACGTTTGGGGGCAGGGTACAATGAGCAGTTCTTC. The rearrangement joins TRBV5-1 to TRBJ2-1; the D gene is possibly TRBD1 (6 bases). Trimming removed 4 bases at V and 4 bases at J, with 18 bases between. Germline V gene data show CDR1 as SGHRS and CDR2 as YFSETQ. The CDR3 has 16 residues.

V gene TRBV6-5 combines with J gene TRBJ1-1, with D uncertain. This CDR3 contains 13 residues. The ends were cut back, 7 bases at V and 1 base at J, with 10 bases in the middle. CDR1 and CDR2 (germline): MNHEY, SVGAGI. This chain's CDR3 is CASTPLKNTEAFF. CDR3 nucleotide sequence: TGTGCCAGCACCCCGCTTAAGAACACTGAAGCTTTCTTT.

CDR3 bases: TGTGCCAGCAGCCCCGTGGCGGGAGCCGGGGAGCTGTTTTTT. Residues: CASSPVAGAGELFF. The chain couples TRBV7-3 to TRBJ2-2; TRBD2 aligns across 7 bases. V lost 5 bases to trimming and J lost 6 bases; unmatched junction nucleotides: 6. Germline-derived CDR1 and CDR2 are SGHTA and FQGTGA. The CDR3 sequence is 14 residues long.

This clone occurred a few times. The chain has TRBV5-1 and TRBJ1-1; TRBD1 aligns across 11 bases. The ends lost 4 bases at V and 4 bases at J; junction bases unmatched: 3. The V gene's germline CDR1 is SGHRS and CDR2 YFSETQ. The CDR3 totals 14 residues. The CDR3 is CASSAGQGGTEAFF. CDR3 sequence (DNA): TGCGCCAGCAGCGCGGGACAGGGGGGCACTGAAGCTTTCTTT.

The CDR3 bases are TGTGCCAGCAGTGCCGGGACTAGGATCGGAAACGAGCAGTACTTC. Translating it yields CASSAGTRIGNEQYF. V and J are TRBV2 and TRBJ2-5, with 8 bases lining up with TRBD2. The DNA end is a closer match to TRBJ2-7, so the J assignment may be wrong. This CDR3 comprises 15 residues. The germline V gene has CDR1 SNHLY and CDR2 FYNNEI.

The rearrangement links TRBV5-4 to TRBJ2-3, with TRBD2 as a possible D gene (5 bases). CDR3 length: 15 amino acids. The V end was cut by 4 bases, the J end by 1 base, with 13 bases between. Per germline, CDR1 SGHNT and CDR2 YYREEE (reference sequence). CDR3 sequence: CASSPDSRGTDTQYF. The CDR3 region has the DNA TGTGCCAGCAGCCCGGACTCGAGGGGCACAGATACGCAGTATTTT.

The genes are TRBV15 and TRBJ2-1, with 9 bases identical to TRBD2. This CDR3 is 16 amino acids long. With 0 bases clipped from V and 7 bases from J, the junction kept 7 bases outside the gene matches. Germline lookup yields CDR1 LNHNV and CDR2 YYDKDF (reference sequence). The chain's CDR3 is CATSRDRGRALNEQFF. The CDR3 nucleotides read TGTGCCACCAGCAGAGATCGCGGGAGGGCCCTAAATGAGCAGTTCTTC. Drawing the rest from reference TRBV15 and TRBJ2-1, the complete variable domain is DAMVIQNPRYQVTQFGKPVTLSCSQTLNHNVMYWYQQKSSQAPKLLFHYYDKDFNNEADTPDNFQSRRPNTSFCFLDIRSPGLGDTAMYLCATSRDRGRALNEQFFGPGTRLTVL.

The chain uses TRBV5-4 and TRBJ2-2; 7 bases map to TRBD1. Germline values: CDR1 SGHNT, CDR2 YYREEE (reference sequence). The CDR3 length is 14 residues. V shed 4 bases and J 3 bases; nucleotides not matched to a gene: 3. CDR3 DNA: TGTGCCAGCAGCGGGACAGTGGACACCGGGGAGCTGTTTTTT. Protein product: CASSGTVDTGELFF.

The chain is built from TRBV7-9 and TRBJ1-6, with D unresolved. CDR1 is SEHNR, CDR2 FQNEAQ, per germline (reference sequence). This CDR3 has 14 residues. V lost 2 bases and J 8 bases, leaving 10 bases between the germline ends. CDR3 nucleotides: TGTGCCAGCAGCTTAAGTACAGATTATTCACCCCTCCACTTT. Translating it yields CASSLSTDYSPLHF.

The chain employs TRBV19 and TRBJ2-1; 16 bases line up with TRBD2. V was pared by 5 bases and J by 0 bases, with 4 bases of the junction left unmatched. Germline V gene data show CDR1 as LNHDA and CDR2 as SQIVND (reference sequence). The CDR3 extends over 18 amino acids. The CDR3 loop is CASSAGLAGGSSYNEQFF. Written as DNA, the CDR3 is TGTGCCAGTAGTGCGGGACTAGCGGGAGGGTCCTCCTACAATGAGCAGTTCTTC. The full variable domain, completed using reference TRBV19 and TRBJ2-1, is DGGITQSPKYLFRKEGQNVTLSCEQNLNHDAMYWYRQDPGQGLRLIYYSQIVNDFQKGDIAEGYSVSREKKESFPLTVTSAQKNPTAFYLCASSAGLAGGSSYNEQFFGPGTRLTVL.

The rearrangement joins TRBV28 to TRBJ1-2, with 8 bases fitting TRBD1. CDR1 and CDR2 (germline): MDHEN, SYDVKM. V was clipped by 3 bases and J by 2 bases; unmatched bases: 5. The CDR3 runs 15 residues. Here the CDR3 reads CASSFRTGRNYGYTF. In nucleotides, the CDR3 is TGTGCCAGCAGTTTCAGGACAGGGAGAAACTATGGCTACACCTTC.

The rearrangement links TRBV5-6 to TRBJ1-3, with 10 bases aligning to TRBD1. Germline V gene sequence: CDR1 SGHDT, CDR2 YYEEEE. V dropped 4 bases and J dropped 0; count of bases not matched to a gene: 4. The CDR3 runs to 16 residues. In DNA form, the CDR3 reads TGTGCCAGCAGCGGAGACAGGGGGCTCTCTGGAAACACCATATATTTT. Translation gives CASSGDRGLSGNTIYF. Full variable domain (rest looked up from reference TRBV5-6 and TRBJ1-3): DAGVTQSPTHLIKTRGQQVTLRCSPKSGHDTVSWYQQALGQGPQFIFQYYEEEERQRGNFPDRFSGHQFPNYSSELNVNALLLGDSALYLCASSGDRGLSGNTIYFGEGSWLTVV.

The chain joins TRBV7-6 to TRBJ2-5; D perhaps matches TRBD1 (5 bases). Gene TRBJ2-7 matches the end of the DNA better, so the J call may be wrong. The CDR3 has 13 amino acids. Germline-derived CDR1 and CDR2 are SGHVS and FNYEAQ. CDR3 coding DNA: TGTGCCAGCAGCCCGGGTCAGGGCTACGAGCAGTACTTC. Translation gives CASSPGQGYEQYF.

The genes are TRBV6-1 and TRBJ2-7, with TRBD2 identical over 7 bases. Per germline, CDR1 MNHNS and CDR2 SASEGT. V was clipped by 10 bases and J by 5 bases; unmatched bases: 14. This CDR3 comprises 14 residues. The CDR3 spells CATHPQGGYNEQYF. The CDR3 bases are TGTGCCACCCACCCCCAGGGAGGGTATAACGAGCAGTACTTC.